This T cell receptor beta chain was retrieved from a study of blood T cell repertoires in COVID-19. Looking at the study overall: COVID-19 samples from acute and convalescent phases originated in the United States, Italy and Spain. PBMCs, B-cell-depleted T cells, or T cells were the source of the cDNA or gDNA that made up the material.

Under the authors' procedure: Estimates of nucleated cell counts were drawn from the amplification of reference gene primers. Measured with immunoSEQ multiplex PCR; TCRdb has only the in-frame clones, and not every one. V and J calls and clone size come straight from that table; D and trimming were deduced from the DNA. The repertoire holds approximately 500,000 clones, with 70% to 90% as singletons. Cohort 3 recovery required two negative PCRs, clearance, or symptom resolution. Trimming removed 4 bases at V and 7 bases at J, with 10 bases between. This CDR3 has 13 amino acids. Germline CDR1 SGHDN, CDR2 FVKESK.

Sequencing was performed on PBMCs or T cells enriched from blood (not recorded which). This TCR was sampled from a woman aged 40 to 50 who had recovered from COVID-19. The rearrangement links TRBV14 to TRBJ1-4; maybe TRBD1 (6 bases). CDR3 sequence reads: CASSPRTAEKLFF. As DNA, the CDR3 is TGTGCCAGCAGCCCCAGGACAGCTGAAAAACTGTTTTTT.